The T cell receptor beta chain described here comes from a study of T cells in localized non-small cell lung cancer. The repertoire was sequenced with immunoSEQ multiplex PCR; TCRdb's copy has only in-frame clones and lacks some. This sample has 35,000 to 50,000 clones, with roughly nine tenths found just once. This clone has just one count. The material was PBMCs, obtained before any cancer treatment. This TCR derives from a woman aged 40 to 75 with stage II lung adenocarcinoma.

The CDR3 region is CASSHRGTRRTDTQYF. In DNA, the CDR3 is TGTGCCAGCAGTCACAGGGGGACCCGCCGCACAGATACGCAGTATTTT. The chain couples TRBV28 to TRBJ2-3; 8 bases agree with TRBD1. V lost 5 bases to trimming and J lost 1 base; unmatched junction nucleotides: 8. This CDR3 has 16 amino acids. Looked up from germline, CDR1 is MDHEN and CDR2 is SYDVKM.